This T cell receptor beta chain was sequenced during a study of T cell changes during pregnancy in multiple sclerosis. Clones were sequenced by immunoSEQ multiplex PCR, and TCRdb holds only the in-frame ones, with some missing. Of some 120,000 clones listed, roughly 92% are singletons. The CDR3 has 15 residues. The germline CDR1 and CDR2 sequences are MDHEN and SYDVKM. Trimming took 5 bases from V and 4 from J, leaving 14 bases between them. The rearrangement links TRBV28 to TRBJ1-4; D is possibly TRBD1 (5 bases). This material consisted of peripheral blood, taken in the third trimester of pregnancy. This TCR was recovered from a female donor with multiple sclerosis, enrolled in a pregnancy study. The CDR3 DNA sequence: TGTGCCAGCAGTACCTGGGGGGTCATTAATGAAAAACTGTTTTTT. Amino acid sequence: CASSTWGVINEKLFF.